What follows are 7 T cell receptor beta chains derived from one specimen sequenced in a study of T cell repertoires in cytomegalovirus infection. TCRdb re-analysed the reads in MiXCR, keeping a single row per CDR3 protein. Among about 440,000 distinct CDR3 sequences listed, roughly 30% were seen once. Sequenced input: PBMCs. The receptors were gathered from a human donor in good health (CMV status not recorded). Some clones in this sample may be carry-over from other donors' samples.

Concerning this clonotype: One end of the junction fails to match germline, which may point to a read error. The chain uses TRBV5-6 and TRBJ1-1; unclear D gene. Looked up from germline, CDR1 is SGHDT and CDR2 is YYEEEE. This CDR3 is 13 amino acids long. Here the CDR3 reads CASVQRLNTEALF. The CDR3 nucleotides are TGTGCCAGCGTTCAGCGCCTGAACACTGAAGCTTTGTTT.

This clonotype was detected ten times or more. The chain has TRBV7-2 and TRBJ2-2; D is ambiguous. This CDR3 has 14 amino acids. The germline V and J ends were trimmed by 5 bases and 5 bases, with 12 bases remaining between them. CDR1 and CDR2 (germline): SGHTA, FQGNSA. CDR3 DNA: TGTGCCAGCAGCGCCGGCCCCAGGACCGGGGAGCTGTTTTTT. Translated: CASSAGPRTGELFF.

At least ten counts were recorded for this clonotype. The rearrangement links TRBV7-8 to TRBJ1-5; 8 nucleotides match TRBD1. There are 13 residues in the CDR3. Trimming at V came to 5 bases and at J to 7 bases, leaving 4 bases not matched to a gene. In germline, CDR1 is SGHVS, CDR2 FQNEAQ. As DNA, the CDR3 is TGTGCCAGCAGCGACAGGGGTCGGCAGCCCCAGCATTTT. It specifies CASSDRGRQPQHF.

The rearrangement links TRBV7-6 to TRBJ2-7; 7 bases match TRBD1. Losses at the gene ends were 5 bases for V and 3 bases for J; bases not matched to a gene: 7. The CDR3 is 14 amino acids. Germline CDR1 and CDR2: SGHVS and FNYEAQ. CDR3 DNA sequence: TGTGCCAGCAGCAAGGGGGCCGGAATCTACGAGCAGTACTTC. Amino acid sequence: CASSKGAGIYEQYF.

With regard to this clonotype: Relative to the germline gene, one junction end is altered; a read error may explain this. This chain joins TRBV7-2 and TRBJ2-7, with unresolved D. This CDR3 comprises 14 residues. Per the germline V gene, CDR1 is SGHTA and CDR2 is FQGNSA. CDR3 sequence: CACSRQVLVFEQYF. The CDR3 DNA is TGTGCCTGCAGCCGGCAGGTGCTTGTTTTCGAGCAGTACTTC.

This clonotype was counted many times. The chain couples TRBV12-3 or TRBV12-4 to TRBJ2-3, with no clear D. V was cut by 3 bases and J by 7 bases, with 14 bases left in between. CDR3 length: 14 residues. This CDR3 reads CASSLSSVSYTQYF. In nucleotides, the CDR3 is TGTGCCAGCAGTTTGTCTAGTGTTTCGTATACGCAGTATTTT.

As for this clonotype: Its ends do not fully match the called genes, so a read error is possible. The chain is built from TRBV4-1 and TRBJ2-7, with 10 bases aligning to TRBD2. Germline V gene lookup returns CDR1 MGHRA and CDR2 YSYEKL. This CDR3 contains 18 residues. The CDR3 sequence: CASSQEASGGLLSYERYF. The CDR3 coding sequence is TGCGCCAGCAGCCAAGAGGCTAGCGGGGGCCTCCTCTCCTACGAGCGGTACTTC.